The present entry profiles one T cell receptor (beta chain) with its context. This entry is derived from a study of blood T cell repertoires in COVID-19. For the study at large: COVID-19 samples collected from the United States, Italy and Spain covered acute and convalescent phases.

CDR3 length: 14 residues. Trimming removed 6 bases from V and 8 bases from J; junction bases left unmatched: 5. Germline V gives CDR1 MDHEN, CDR2 SYDVKM. Under the authors' procedure: Reference gene primer amplification gave nucleated cell count estimates. Sequenced by immunoSEQ multiplex PCR; TCRdb stores in-frame clones only, minus some. V, J and clone size are taken as reported in that table, and D and trimming were inferred from the DNA itself. Of roughly 66,000 clones in the sample, about 90% were seen once. Material for sequencing was peripheral blood. The chain links TRBV28 to TRBJ2-3; 13 bases are a match to TRBD2. This TCR was recovered from a human donor in a cohort sampled during active COVID-19. CDR3 in amino acids: CASRRTSGRGTQYF. The DNA for the CDR3 is TGTGCCAGCAGGAGGACTAGCGGGAGAGGTACGCAGTATTTT.